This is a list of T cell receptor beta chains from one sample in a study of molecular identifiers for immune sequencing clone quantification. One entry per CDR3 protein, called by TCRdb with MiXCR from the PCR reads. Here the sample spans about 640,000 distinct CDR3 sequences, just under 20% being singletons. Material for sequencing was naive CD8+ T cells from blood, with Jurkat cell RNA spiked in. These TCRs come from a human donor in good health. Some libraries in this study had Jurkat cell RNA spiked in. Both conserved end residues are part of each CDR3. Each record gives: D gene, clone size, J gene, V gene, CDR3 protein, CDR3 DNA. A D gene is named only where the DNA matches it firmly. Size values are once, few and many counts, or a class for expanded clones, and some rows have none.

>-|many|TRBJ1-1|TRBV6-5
CASRPRDGGKNTEAFF
TGTGCCAGCAGACCCCGGGACGGAGGGAAGAACACTGAAGCTTTCTTT
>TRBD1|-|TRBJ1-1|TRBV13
CASSPDGRGKTEAFF
TGTGCCAGCAGCCCAGATGGCAGGGGGAAGACTGAAGCTTTCTTT
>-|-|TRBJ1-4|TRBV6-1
CASSEEGVYNEGKLFF
TGTGCCAGCAGTGAAGAGGGGGTGTATAATGAAGGAAAACTGTTTTTT
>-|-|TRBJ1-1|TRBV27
CASGIVGNTGAFF
TGTGCCAGCGGAATTGTAGGGAACACTGGAGCTTTCTTT
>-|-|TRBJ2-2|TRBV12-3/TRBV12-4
CASSLEQGNTGELFF
TGTGCCAGCAGTTTAGAACAGGGGAACACCGGGGAGCTGTTTTTT
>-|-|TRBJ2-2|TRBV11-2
CASSHFAGPNTGELFF
TGTGCCAGCAGCCACTTTGCGGGCCCGAACACCGGGGAGCTGTTTTTT
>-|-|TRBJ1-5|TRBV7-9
CASSLVNGGFGQPQHF
TGTGCCAGCAGCTTAGTTAATGGGGGATTTGGTCAGCCCCAGCATTTT
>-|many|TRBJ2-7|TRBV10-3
CAISENRDTSYEQYF
TGTGCCATCAGTGAGAACCGGGACACCTCCTACGAGCAGTACTTC
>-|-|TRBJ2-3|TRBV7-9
CASSLAGGTQYF
TGTGCCAGCAGCTTAGCGGGTGGTACGCAGTATTTT
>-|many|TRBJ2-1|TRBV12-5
CASGLPPGNEQFF
TGTGCTAGTGGTTTGCCCCCCGGCAATGAGCAGTTCTTC
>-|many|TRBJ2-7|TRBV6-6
CASSDPGVSYEQYF
TGTGCCAGCAGTGACCCGGGAGTCTCCTACGAGCAGTACTTC
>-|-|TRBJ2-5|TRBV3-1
CASSPPAGGRFQETQYF
TGTGCCAGCAGCCCCCCGGCCGGGGGAAGGTTCCAAGAGACCCAGTACTTC
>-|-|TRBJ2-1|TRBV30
CAWSVNSINEQFF
TGTGCCTGGAGTGTAAACTCAATTAATGAGCAGTTCTTC
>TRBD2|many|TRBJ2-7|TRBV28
CASSFPQRGGTYEQYF
TGTGCCAGCAGTTTTCCCCAGCGGGGTGGGACCTACGAGCAGTACTTC
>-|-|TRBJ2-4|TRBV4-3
CASSQDPRGRLKNIQYF
TGCGCCAGCAGCCAAGATCCCCGGGGGAGGTTGAAAAACATTCAGTACTTC
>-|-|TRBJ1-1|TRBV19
CASSWGPDAEAFF
TGTGCCAGTAGTTGGGGACCCGACGCTGAAGCTTTCTTT
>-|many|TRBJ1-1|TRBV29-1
CSIAGGTEAFF
TGCAGCATCGCGGGGGGGACTGAAGCTTTCTTT
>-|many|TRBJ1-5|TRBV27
CASSLDSNQPQHF
TGCGCCAGCAGCTTGGACAGCAATCAGCCCCAGCATTTT
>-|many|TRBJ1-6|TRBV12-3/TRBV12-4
CASSIGGVDSPLHF
TGTGCCAGCAGTATTGGGGGGGTCGATTCACCCCTCCACTTT
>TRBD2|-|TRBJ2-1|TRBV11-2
CASSVTSGSYNEQFF
TGTGCCAGCAGCGTTACTAGCGGGTCCTACAATGAGCAGTTCTTC
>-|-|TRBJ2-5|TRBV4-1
CASSQEVLAQETQYF
TGCGCCAGCAGCCAAGAGGTTTTAGCCCAAGAGACCCAGTACTTC
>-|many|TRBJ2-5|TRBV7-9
CASSSDTDPIRTQYF
TGTGCCAGCAGCTCAGACACTGACCCCATCAGGACCCAGTACTTC
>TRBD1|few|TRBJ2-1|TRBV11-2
CAIAGGNEQFF
TGTGCCATCGCAGGGGGCAATGAGCAGTTCTTC
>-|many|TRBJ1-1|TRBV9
CASSVDSARTANTEAFF
TGTGCCAGCAGCGTAGACTCTGCTCGGACAGCTAACACTGAAGCTTTCTTT
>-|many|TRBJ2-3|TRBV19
CASSIFSGDTQYF
TGTGCCAGTAGTATTTTCTCCGGAGATACGCAGTATTTT
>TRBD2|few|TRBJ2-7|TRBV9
CASSEGGLAEEEQYF
TGTGCCAGCAGCGAGGGGGGACTAGCAGAGGAGGAGCAGTACTTC
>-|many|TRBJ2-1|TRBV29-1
CSVSQGFDVYNEQFF
TGCAGCGTTTCTCAGGGGTTTGATGTGTACAATGAGCAGTTCTTC
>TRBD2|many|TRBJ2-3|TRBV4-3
CASSSGGGLGTDTQYF
TGCGCCAGCAGCTCCGGGGGAGGGCTGGGCACAGATACGCAGTATTTT
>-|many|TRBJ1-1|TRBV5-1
CASSLGQTMMNTEAFF
TGCGCCAGCAGCTTGGGACAGACCATGATGAACACTGAAGCTTTCTTT
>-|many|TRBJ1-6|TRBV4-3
CASSQENRLGYNSPLHF
TGCGCCAGCAGCCAAGAAAACCGTCTCGGTTATAATTCACCCCTCCACTTT
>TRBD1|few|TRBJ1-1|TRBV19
CASSSRQGANTEAFF
TGTGCCAGTAGTAGCAGACAGGGGGCGAACACTGAAGCTTTCTTT
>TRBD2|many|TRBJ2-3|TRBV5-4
CASSLGLAGVTDTQYF
TGTGCCAGCAGCTTGGGTCTAGCGGGGGTGACGGATACGCAGTATTTT
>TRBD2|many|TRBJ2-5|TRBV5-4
CASSLGKTSLAETQYF
TGTGCCAGCAGCTTGGGGAAGACTAGCTTGGCGGAGACCCAGTACTTC
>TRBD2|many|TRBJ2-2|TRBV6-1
CASRDLAGAGELFF
TGTGCCAGCAGGGATCTAGCGGGAGCCGGGGAGCTGTTTTTT
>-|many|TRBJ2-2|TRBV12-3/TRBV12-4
CASSLEEDTGELFF
TGTGCCAGCAGTTTAGAGGAGGACACCGGGGAGCTGTTTTTT
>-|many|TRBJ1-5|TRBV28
CASTETARNQPQHF
TGTGCCAGCACCGAGACAGCGCGCAATCAGCCCCAGCATTTT
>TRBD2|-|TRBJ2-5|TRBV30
CAWSSLAGQETQHF
TGTGCCTGGTCATCACTAGCGGGACAAGAGACCCAGCACTTC
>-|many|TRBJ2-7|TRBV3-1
CASSPPDKGEQYF
TGTGCCAGCAGCCCCCCGGATAAGGGCGAGCAGTACTTC
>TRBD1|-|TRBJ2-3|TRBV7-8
CVSSLQGPTGTQYF
TGTGTCAGCAGCTTACAGGGGCCCACAGGTACGCAGTATTTT
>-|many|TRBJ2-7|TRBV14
CASSLLASYEQYF
TGTGCCAGCAGCCTGTTAGCGAGCTACGAGCAGTACTTC
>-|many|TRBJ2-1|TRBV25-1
CASTDYGSYNEQFF
TGTGCCAGCACGGACTATGGCTCCTACAATGAGCAGTTCTTC
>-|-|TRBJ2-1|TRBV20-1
CSARGGPPAYEQFF
TGCAGTGCCAGAGGGGGACCGCCAGCCTATGAGCAGTTCTTC
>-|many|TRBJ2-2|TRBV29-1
CSAEGGYHTGELFF
TGCAGCGCCGAAGGTGGCTATCACACCGGGGAGCTGTTTTTT
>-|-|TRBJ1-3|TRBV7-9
CASSLELGGFGNTIYF
TGTGCCAGCAGCTTAGAACTCGGGGGATTCGGAAACACCATATATTTT
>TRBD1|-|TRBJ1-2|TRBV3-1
CASNPTGGHNYGYTF
TGTGCCAGCAACCCAACAGGGGGCCATAACTATGGCTACACCTTC
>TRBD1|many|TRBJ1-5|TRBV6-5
CASSTDRGNQPQHF
TGTGCCAGCAGCACGGACAGGGGGAATCAGCCCCAGCATTTT
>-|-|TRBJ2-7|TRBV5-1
CAGSPGTYEQYF
TGCGCCGGCAGCCCTGGGACCTACGAGCAGTACTTC
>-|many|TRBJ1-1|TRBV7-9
CASSLESGGTTEAFF
TGTGCCAGCAGCTTAGAGAGTGGAGGGACCACTGAAGCTTTCTTT